This TCR beta chain was recovered during a study of blood T cell repertoires in COVID-19. Germline V gives CDR1 MNHEY, CDR2 SVGAGI. The ends were cut back, 0 bases at V and 7 bases at J, with 7 bases in the middle. The CDR3 length is 14 residues. In the authors' methods: Quantification of nucleated cells was approximated via reference gene primer amplification. Profiling relied on immunoSEQ multiplex PCR, and the TCRdb table lists in-frame clones only, not all of them. The DNA gave D and trimming, while V, J and clone size come from that table. The table includes roughly 240,000 clones, about 83% detected once. Ages ranged from roughly 18 to 100 years, with residence in 24 US areas. Participants' own reports of clinical history determined their cohort assignment.

The chain recombines TRBV6-5 with TRBJ1-6; D is undetermined. What was sequenced was PBMCs or T cells enriched from blood (not recorded which). The sequence was obtained from a woman aged 45 to 65 who had recovered from COVID-19. This chain's CDR3 is CASSYSNRNSPLHF. As DNA, the CDR3 is TGTGCCAGCAGTTACTCGAACAGAAATTCACCCCTCCACTTT.